A single sample gave rise to the 20 T cell receptor beta chains below, sequenced in a study of monozygotic twins with inflammatory bowel disease. TCRdb reanalyzed the 5' RACE reads and collapses them to one entry per CDR3 protein, without DNA. The sample includes over 200,000 distinct CDR3 sequences. Sequencing used blood. The receptors derive from a human donor with ulcerative colitis or Crohn's disease, or a healthy co-twin of an affected twin (not recorded which).

The J gene is TRBJ2-5, the V gene TRBV3-1; TCRdb's D call, TRBD2, is unchecked because there is no DNA. Germline CDR1 LGHDT, CDR2 YNNKEL (reference sequence). The CDR3 sequence is 16 residues long. The CDR3 loop is CASSQGRGLDLETQYF.

The chain is built from TRBV6-1 and TRBJ1-1. CDR1 and CDR2 from the germline V gene are MNHNS and SASEGT. This CDR3 is built from 14 residues. The CDR3 loop reads CASRGGSGSSVAFF.

CDR3 sequence: CASSGGTGFAYNEQFF. The V gene is TRBV25-1, the J gene TRBJ2-1; TCRdb's D gene call, TRBD1, goes unchecked for lack of DNA. Germline lookup yields CDR1 MGHDK and CDR2 SYGVNS. The CDR3 contains 16 residues. Combining the CDR3 with reference TRBV25-1 and TRBJ2-1 gives the whole variable domain EADIYQTPRYLVIGTGKKITLECSQTMGHDKMYWYQQDPGMELHLIHYSYGVNSTEKGDLSSESTVSRIRTEHFPLTLESARPSHTSQYLCASSGGTGFAYNEQFFGPGTRLTVL.

The rearrangement joins TRBV7-2 to TRBJ2-3; TCRdb picks TRBD2, but there is no DNA to check that call. The CDR3 sequence is 14 residues long. Germline V CDR1 and CDR2: SGHTA, FQGNSA. This chain's CDR3 is CASSWTSGTDTQYF.

The chain has TRBV7-2 and TRBJ2-7; TCRdb's D call of TRBD2 is untestable without DNA. The CDR3 has 15 amino acids. The V gene's germline CDR1 is SGHTA and CDR2 FQGNSA. The CDR3: CASSPELAASYEQYF. Full variable domain (outside the CDR3, taken from reference TRBV7-2 and TRBJ2-7): GAGVSQSPSNKVTEKGKDVELRCDPISGHTALYWYRQSLGQGLEFLIYFQGNSAPDKSGLPSDRFSAERTGGSVSTLTIQRTQQEDSAVYLCASSPELAASYEQYFGPGTRLTVT.

This chain uses TRBV5-1 with TRBJ2-1; no DNA is available, so the TRBD1 call from TCRdb remains unchecked. CDR1 and CDR2 (germline): SGHRS, YFSETQ. This CDR3 has 13 amino acids. CDR3: CASSSDSFNEQFF.

This sequence joins TRBV4-1 and TRBJ1-2. Germline lookup yields CDR1 MGHRA and CDR2 YSYEKL. The CDR3 runs to 20 residues. CDR3: CASSQDSPSFHAAGNYGYTF.

This chain links TRBV7-3 with TRBJ1-2; TCRdb picks TRBD1, but there is no DNA to check that call. This CDR3 contains 14 residues. Per the germline V gene, CDR1 is SGHTA and CDR2 is FQGTGA. CDR3 loop: CASSSGTGQYGYTF.

V gene TRBV7-9 combines with J gene TRBJ2-7; TCRdb proposes TRBD1, but this gene call is untestable without DNA. Germline V lookup: CDR1 SEHNR, CDR2 FQNEAQ (reference sequence). The CDR3 is made up of 15 amino acids. The CDR3 protein is CASTPLAVGAYEQYF.

V gene TRBV20-1 combines with J gene TRBJ2-1; without DNA, the TCRdb call of TRBD2 cannot be checked. Per germline, CDR1 DFQATT and CDR2 SNEGSKA (reference sequence). The CDR3 is made up of 17 amino acids. CDR3: CSASPSTGTRVDNEQFF.

V usage is TRBV7-9 and J usage is TRBJ2-3. The CDR3 has 14 residues. Germline V gene sequence: CDR1 SEHNR, CDR2 FQNEAQ (reference sequence). This CDR3 reads CASRPGGPTDTQYF.

This chain uses TRBV3-1 with TRBJ1-1. This CDR3 has 14 residues. Germline CDR1 is LGHDT and CDR2 is YNNKEL (reference sequence). The CDR3 loop is CASSQDQGNTEAFF.

The genes are TRBV7-9 and TRBJ2-7. The germline V gene has CDR1 SEHNR and CDR2 FQNEAQ (reference sequence). The CDR3 contains 13 residues. The CDR3 loop is CASSSRNSYEQYF.

The V and J genes are TRBV10-3 and TRBJ2-3; TCRdb selects TRBD1, and the lack of DNA leaves this call unchecked. Germline V gene sequence: CDR1 ENHRY, CDR2 SYGVKD. CDR3 length: 12 residues. The CDR3 is CAISESRGTQYF.

The genes are TRBV20-1 and TRBJ2-3; the D call from TCRdb, TRBD1, cannot be confirmed without DNA. Germline V gives CDR1 DFQATT, CDR2 SNEGSKA (reference sequence). The CDR3 sequence is 14 residues long. The CDR3 loop is CSAKPPAVSDTQYF.

This chain joins TRBV29-1 and TRBJ1-1. CDR1 SQVTM and CDR2 ANQGSEA come from the germline V gene. This CDR3 spans 11 amino acids. CDR3 sequence reads: CSVGLNTEAFF.

The V call is TRBV10-3, the J call TRBJ2-2; with no DNA, the TCRdb D assignment of TRBD1 cannot be verified. CDR1 is ENHRY, CDR2 SYGVKD, per germline. The CDR3 totals 22 residues. The CDR3 sequence: CAISEFRGQKRSGHANTGELFF.

This clonotype counts as medium-sized by frequency. CDR3 amino acids: CASSPTSGGYNEQFF. This chain joins TRBV13 and TRBJ2-1; there is no DNA to check the TCRdb D call of TRBD2. The CDR3 length is 15 residues. Per germline, CDR1 PRHDT and CDR2 FYEKMQ (reference sequence).

This chain joins TRBV5-1 and TRBJ2-7; TCRdb lists TRBD1, though no DNA is available to test this call. CDR1 and CDR2 (germline): SGHRS, YFSETQ. The CDR3 is 14 residues long. CDR3 loop: CASSLEGTGNEQYF.

The chain combines TRBV5-1 with TRBJ1-3. CDR1 and CDR2 (germline): SGHRS, YFSETQ. This CDR3 is 16 amino acids long. CDR3 sequence: CASSLAGGFSGNTIYF.